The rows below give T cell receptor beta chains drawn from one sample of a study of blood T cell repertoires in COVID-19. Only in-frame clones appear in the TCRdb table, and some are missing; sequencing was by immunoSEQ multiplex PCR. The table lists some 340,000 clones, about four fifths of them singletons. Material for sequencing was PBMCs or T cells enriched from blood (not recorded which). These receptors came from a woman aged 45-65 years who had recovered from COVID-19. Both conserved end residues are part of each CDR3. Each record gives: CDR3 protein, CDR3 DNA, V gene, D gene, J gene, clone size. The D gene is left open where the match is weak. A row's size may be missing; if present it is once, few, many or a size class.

cdr3_aa: CASSPSTRAYEQYF; cdr3_nt: TGTGCCAGCTCACCATCTACGAGAGCTTACGAGCAGTACTTC; v_call: TRBV18; d_call: NA; j_call: TRBJ2-7; clone_size: NA
cdr3_aa: CASGRQGNQPQHF; cdr3_nt: TGTGCTAGTGGTCGACAGGGTAATCAGCCCCAGCATTTT; v_call: TRBV12-5; d_call: TRBD1; j_call: TRBJ1-5; clone_size: NA
cdr3_aa: CASSPPGLAGNEQFF; cdr3_nt: TGTGCCAGCAGCCCACCAGGACTAGCAGGCAATGAGCAGTTCTTC; v_call: TRBV7-9; d_call: TRBD2; j_call: TRBJ2-1; clone_size: NA
cdr3_aa: CAISESSVANTGELFF; cdr3_nt: TGTGCCATCAGTGAGTCGTCGGTCGCGAACACCGGGGAGCTGTTTTTT; v_call: TRBV10-3; d_call: NA; j_call: TRBJ2-2; clone_size: NA
cdr3_aa: CASSSHSNQPQHF; cdr3_nt: TGTGCCAGCAGCTCACATAGCAATCAGCCCCAGCATTTT; v_call: TRBV7-3; d_call: NA; j_call: TRBJ1-5; clone_size: NA
cdr3_aa: CASSHPQFYGYTF; cdr3_nt: TGTGCCAGCAGTCACCCACAGTTCTATGGCTACACCTTC; v_call: TRBV6-5; d_call: NA; j_call: TRBJ1-2; clone_size: NA
cdr3_aa: CAWSSLGTPYEQYF; cdr3_nt: TGTGCCTGGAGTAGTTTGGGCACCCCCTACGAGCAGTACTTC; v_call: TRBV30; d_call: NA; j_call: TRBJ2-7; clone_size: NA
cdr3_aa: CASSNLAGALYNEQFF; cdr3_nt: TGTGCCAGCAGCAACCTAGCGGGGGCGCTATACAATGAGCAGTTCTTC; v_call: TRBV16; d_call: TRBD2; j_call: TRBJ2-1; clone_size: NA
cdr3_aa: CASSVAPGGAGELFF; cdr3_nt: TGTGCCAGCAGCGTAGCGCCGGGGGGCGCCGGGGAGCTGTTTTTT; v_call: TRBV9; d_call: NA; j_call: TRBJ2-2; clone_size: NA
cdr3_aa: CAWSRLAGTYNEQFF; cdr3_nt: TGTGCCTGGAGTAGACTAGCGGGTACATACAATGAGCAGTTCTTC; v_call: TRBV30; d_call: TRBD2; j_call: TRBJ2-1; clone_size: NA
cdr3_aa: CASSIGGTPYGYTF; cdr3_nt: TGTGCCAGTAGTATTGGAGGTACGCCCTATGGCTACACCTTC; v_call: TRBV19; d_call: NA; j_call: TRBJ1-2; clone_size: NA
cdr3_aa: CASMAANYEQYF; cdr3_nt: TGTGCCAGCATGGCCGCCAACTACGAGCAGTACTTC; v_call: TRBV2; d_call: NA; j_call: TRBJ2-7; clone_size: NA
cdr3_aa: CASSFEFRRTGKGTEAFF; cdr3_nt: TGTGCCAGCAGCTTCGAGTTTCGCCGGACAGGGAAGGGAACTGAAGCTTTCTTT; v_call: TRBV5-4; d_call: TRBD1; j_call: TRBJ1-1; clone_size: NA
cdr3_aa: CASSLLVGRDTQYF; cdr3_nt: TGTGCCAGCAGCTTATTAGTGGGGCGGGATACGCAGTATTTT; v_call: TRBV7-9; d_call: NA; j_call: TRBJ2-3; clone_size: NA
cdr3_aa: CASSQDRAYEQYF; cdr3_nt: TGCGCCAGCAGCCAAGACAGGGCCTACGAGCAGTACTTC; v_call: TRBV4-3; d_call: NA; j_call: TRBJ2-7; clone_size: NA
cdr3_aa: CASSRAGNTGELFF; cdr3_nt: TGTGCCAGCAGCCGGGCGGGGAACACCGGGGAGCTGTTTTTT; v_call: TRBV14; d_call: NA; j_call: TRBJ2-2; clone_size: NA
cdr3_aa: CASSRPSGSIDEQFF; cdr3_nt: TGCGCCAGCAGCCGACCAAGCGGGAGTATAGATGAGCAGTTCTTC; v_call: TRBV5-1; d_call: TRBD2; j_call: TRBJ2-1; clone_size: NA
cdr3_aa: CASMMLGGTNEKLFF; cdr3_nt: TGTGCCAGCATGATGCTCGGGGGGACTAATGAAAAACTGTTTTTT; v_call: TRBV19; d_call: NA; j_call: TRBJ1-4; clone_size: NA
cdr3_aa: CASSQKLAQTSGTYNEQFF; cdr3_nt: TGCGCCAGCAGCCAAAAATTGGCCCAAACTAGCGGAACCTACAATGAGCAGTTCTTC; v_call: TRBV4-3; d_call: TRBD2; j_call: TRBJ2-1; clone_size: NA
cdr3_aa: CASSTASTGPYGYTF; cdr3_nt: TGTGCCAGCTCAACGGCTTCGACAGGGCCTTATGGCTACACCTTC; v_call: TRBV18; d_call: TRBD1; j_call: TRBJ1-2; clone_size: NA
cdr3_aa: CASGLATGILFF; cdr3_nt: TGTGCTAGTGGTTTGGCTACCGGGATCCTGTTTTTT; v_call: TRBV12-5; d_call: NA; j_call: TRBJ2-2; clone_size: NA
cdr3_aa: CASSIGGQGNGYTF; cdr3_nt: TGCGCCAGCAGTATTGGGGGACAGGGAAATGGCTACACCTTC; v_call: TRBV5-1; d_call: TRBD1; j_call: TRBJ1-2; clone_size: NA
cdr3_aa: CASSLERGGTEAFF; cdr3_nt: TGTGCCAGCAGCCTCGAAAGGGGAGGCACTGAAGCTTTCTTT; v_call: TRBV4-2; d_call: NA; j_call: TRBJ1-1; clone_size: NA
cdr3_aa: CASSLDPGGGGAIHEQFF; cdr3_nt: TGTGCCAGCAGCTTAGATCCGGGTGGCGGGGGGGCCATCCATGAGCAGTTCTTC; v_call: TRBV11-3; d_call: TRBD2; j_call: TRBJ2-1; clone_size: NA
cdr3_aa: CASGREFYEQYF; cdr3_nt: TGTGCCAGCGGGCGGGAGTTCTACGAGCAGTACTTC; v_call: TRBV6-6; d_call: TRBD2; j_call: TRBJ2-7; clone_size: NA
cdr3_aa: CASSRVGANYGYTF; cdr3_nt: TGTGCCAGTAGTCGGGTAGGAGCTAACTATGGCTACACCTTC; v_call: TRBV19; d_call: NA; j_call: TRBJ1-2; clone_size: NA
cdr3_aa: CASSRANYGYTF; cdr3_nt: TGTGCCAGCAGCCGGGCTAACTATGGCTACACCTTC; v_call: TRBV6-5; d_call: NA; j_call: TRBJ1-2; clone_size: NA
cdr3_aa: CASNTALNTEAFF; cdr3_nt: TGTGCCAGTAACACAGCTCTGAACACTGAAGCTTTCTTT; v_call: TRBV19; d_call: NA; j_call: TRBJ1-1; clone_size: NA
cdr3_aa: CASSLRQGETEAFF; cdr3_nt: TGTGCCAGCAGCCTACGACAGGGGGAAACTGAAGCTTTCTTT; v_call: TRBV14; d_call: TRBD1; j_call: TRBJ1-1; clone_size: NA
cdr3_aa: CAGGGAFGEKLFF; cdr3_nt: TGTGCCGGAGGAGGGGCTTTTGGTGAAAAACTGTTTTTT; v_call: TRBV19; d_call: NA; j_call: TRBJ1-4; clone_size: NA
cdr3_aa: CASSQGGTRINEQFF; cdr3_nt: TGCGCCAGCAGCCAAGGCGGGACGAGGATAAATGAGCAGTTCTTC; v_call: TRBV4-3; d_call: NA; j_call: TRBJ2-1; clone_size: NA
cdr3_aa: CASSLERGNEQFF; cdr3_nt: TGTGCCAGCAGCTTAGAGCGGGGGAATGAGCAGTTCTTC; v_call: TRBV11-2; d_call: TRBD2; j_call: TRBJ2-1; clone_size: NA
cdr3_aa: CASSPRGSNYGYTF; cdr3_nt: TGTGCCAGCAGCCCCCGGGGGTCTAACTATGGCTACACCTTC; v_call: TRBV3-1/TRBV3-2; d_call: NA; j_call: TRBJ1-2; clone_size: NA
cdr3_aa: CASSQTGTGSLWGNTIYF; cdr3_nt: TGCGCCAGCAGCCAAACCGGGACAGGGTCCCTCTGGGGAAACACCATATATTTT; v_call: TRBV4-1; d_call: TRBD1; j_call: TRBJ1-3; clone_size: NA
cdr3_aa: CASSVGVAQSNYGYTF; cdr3_nt: TGTGCCAGCAGCGTCGGGGTTGCCCAGTCTAACTATGGCTACACCTTC; v_call: TRBV2; d_call: NA; j_call: TRBJ1-2; clone_size: NA
cdr3_aa: CAAARNTEAFF; cdr3_nt: TGTGCAGCCGCACGGAACACTGAAGCTTTCTTT; v_call: TRBV16; d_call: NA; j_call: TRBJ1-1; clone_size: NA
cdr3_aa: CSASGASVTEAFF; cdr3_nt: TGCAGTGCTAGTGGGGCGTCGGTCACTGAAGCTTTCTTT; v_call: TRBV20-1; d_call: NA; j_call: TRBJ1-1; clone_size: NA
cdr3_aa: CASSQLKTGEHWTARQEQFF; cdr3_nt: TGTGCCAGCAGCCAATTGAAAACAGGGGAACACTGGACGGCGAGGCAAGAGCAGTTCTTC; v_call: TRBV3-1/TRBV3-2; d_call: TRBD1; j_call: TRBJ2-1; clone_size: NA
cdr3_aa: CASRASGSRWNEQFF; cdr3_nt: TGTGCCAGCAGGGCTAGCGGGAGTCGGTGGAATGAGCAGTTCTTC; v_call: TRBV6-5; d_call: TRBD2; j_call: TRBJ2-1; clone_size: NA
cdr3_aa: CASSEAGGLRDEQFF; cdr3_nt: TGTGCCAGCAGTGAAGCTGGGGGGTTGAGGGATGAGCAGTTCTTC; v_call: TRBV6-1; d_call: NA; j_call: TRBJ2-1; clone_size: NA
cdr3_aa: CASSPEQGISNTEAFF; cdr3_nt: TGCGCCAGCAGCCCCGAACAGGGGATATCAAACACTGAAGCTTTCTTT; v_call: TRBV5-1; d_call: TRBD1; j_call: TRBJ1-1; clone_size: NA
cdr3_aa: CASSPPPGRSNSPLHF; cdr3_nt: TGTGCCAGCTCACCACCGCCAGGGCGATCAAATTCACCCCTCCACTTT; v_call: TRBV18; d_call: NA; j_call: TRBJ1-6; clone_size: NA
cdr3_aa: CAWSVSGAGGYGYTF; cdr3_nt: TGTGCCTGGAGTGTATCGGGGGCGGGAGGCTATGGCTACACCTTC; v_call: TRBV30; d_call: NA; j_call: TRBJ1-2; clone_size: NA
cdr3_aa: CSVAGSNQPQHF; cdr3_nt: TGCAGCGTTGCGGGGTCCAATCAGCCCCAGCATTTT; v_call: TRBV29-1; d_call: NA; j_call: TRBJ1-5; clone_size: NA
cdr3_aa: CASSSRGSSYNEQFF; cdr3_nt: TGTGCCAGCAGCAGTAGGGGGAGCTCCTACAATGAGCAGTTCTTC; v_call: TRBV11-3; d_call: NA; j_call: TRBJ2-1; clone_size: NA
cdr3_aa: CASSKKTGSDYNSPLHF; cdr3_nt: TGTGCCAGCAGCAAGAAAACAGGGAGTGACTATAATTCACCCCTCCACTTT; v_call: TRBV5-6; d_call: NA; j_call: TRBJ1-6; clone_size: NA
cdr3_aa: CASSILAGGSTDTQYF; cdr3_nt: TGTGCCAGTAGTATTTTGGCGGGAGGATCTACAGATACGCAGTATTTT; v_call: TRBV19; d_call: TRBD2; j_call: TRBJ2-3; clone_size: NA
cdr3_aa: CSVEIGGPNQPQHF; cdr3_nt: TGCAGCGTTGAAATAGGAGGGCCGAATCAGCCCCAGCATTTT; v_call: TRBV29-1; d_call: NA; j_call: TRBJ1-5; clone_size: NA
cdr3_aa: CATSRDLGGAAANYGYTF; cdr3_nt: TGTGCCACCAGCAGAGATCTGGGGGGAGCAGCAGCTAACTATGGCTACACCTTC; v_call: TRBV15; d_call: NA; j_call: TRBJ1-2; clone_size: NA
cdr3_aa: CASSNRVLNTEAFF; cdr3_nt: TGTGCCAGTAGTAACAGGGTTTTGAACACTGAAGCTTTCTTT; v_call: TRBV19; d_call: NA; j_call: TRBJ1-1; clone_size: NA
cdr3_aa: CAWRSGGGDGYTF; cdr3_nt: TGTGCCTGGAGATCGGGGGGAGGGGATGGCTACACCTTC; v_call: TRBV30; d_call: NA; j_call: TRBJ1-2; clone_size: few
cdr3_aa: CASSYLDQPQHF; cdr3_nt: TGTGCCAGCAGCTATTTAGATCAGCCCCAGCATTTT; v_call: TRBV7-2; d_call: NA; j_call: TRBJ1-5; clone_size: NA
cdr3_aa: CASSLRYGELFF; cdr3_nt: TGTGCCAGTAGTTTGCGGTACGGGGAGCTGTTTTTT; v_call: TRBV19; d_call: NA; j_call: TRBJ2-2; clone_size: NA
cdr3_aa: CASSPLGAPSGYTF; cdr3_nt: TGTGCCAGCAGCCCGCTGGGGGCCCCAAGCGGCTACACCTTC; v_call: TRBV11-2; d_call: NA; j_call: TRBJ1-2; clone_size: NA
cdr3_aa: CASSRTGTGYTF; cdr3_nt: TGTGCCAGCAGCCGAACCGGGACAGGCTACACCTTC; v_call: TRBV14; d_call: NA; j_call: TRBJ1-2; clone_size: NA
cdr3_aa: CATSRDQGTNYGYTF; cdr3_nt: TGTGCCACCAGCAGAGATCAGGGGACAAACTATGGCTACACCTTC; v_call: TRBV15; d_call: NA; j_call: TRBJ1-2; clone_size: few
cdr3_aa: CASSDRGGTTEAFF; cdr3_nt: TGTGCCAGCTCTGACCGGGGGGGGACCACTGAAGCTTTCTTT; v_call: TRBV27; d_call: NA; j_call: TRBJ1-1; clone_size: NA
cdr3_aa: CASSVGGSYNSPLHF; cdr3_nt: TGTGCCAGCAGCGTTGGCGGCTCCTATAATTCACCCCTCCACTTT; v_call: TRBV2; d_call: NA; j_call: TRBJ1-6; clone_size: NA
cdr3_aa: CATQIGTGGTEAFF; cdr3_nt: TGTGCCACCCAGATAGGGACAGGGGGCACTGAAGCTTTCTTT; v_call: TRBV7-2; d_call: TRBD1; j_call: TRBJ1-1; clone_size: NA
cdr3_aa: CASIDRGYEQYF; cdr3_nt: TGTGCCAGCATAGACAGGGGGTACGAGCAGTACTTC; v_call: TRBV6-5; d_call: TRBD1; j_call: TRBJ2-7; clone_size: NA